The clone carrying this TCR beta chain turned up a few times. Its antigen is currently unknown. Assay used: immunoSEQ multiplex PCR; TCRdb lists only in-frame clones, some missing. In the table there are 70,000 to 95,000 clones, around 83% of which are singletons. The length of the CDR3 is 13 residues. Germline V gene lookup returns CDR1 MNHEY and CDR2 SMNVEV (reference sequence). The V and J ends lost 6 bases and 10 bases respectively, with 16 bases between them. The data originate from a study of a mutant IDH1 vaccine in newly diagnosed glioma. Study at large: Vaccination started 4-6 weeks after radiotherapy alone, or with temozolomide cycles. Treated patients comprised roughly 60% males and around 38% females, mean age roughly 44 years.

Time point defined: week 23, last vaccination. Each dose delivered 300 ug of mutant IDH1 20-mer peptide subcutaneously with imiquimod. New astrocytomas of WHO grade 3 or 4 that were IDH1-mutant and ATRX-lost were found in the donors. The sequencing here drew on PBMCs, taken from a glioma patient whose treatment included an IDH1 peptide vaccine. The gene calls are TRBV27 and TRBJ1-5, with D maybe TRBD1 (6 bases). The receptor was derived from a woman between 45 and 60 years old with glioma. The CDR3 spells CASSQTTGLPQHF. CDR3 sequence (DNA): TGTGCCAGCAGCCAGACTACAGGGCTACCCCAGCATTTT.